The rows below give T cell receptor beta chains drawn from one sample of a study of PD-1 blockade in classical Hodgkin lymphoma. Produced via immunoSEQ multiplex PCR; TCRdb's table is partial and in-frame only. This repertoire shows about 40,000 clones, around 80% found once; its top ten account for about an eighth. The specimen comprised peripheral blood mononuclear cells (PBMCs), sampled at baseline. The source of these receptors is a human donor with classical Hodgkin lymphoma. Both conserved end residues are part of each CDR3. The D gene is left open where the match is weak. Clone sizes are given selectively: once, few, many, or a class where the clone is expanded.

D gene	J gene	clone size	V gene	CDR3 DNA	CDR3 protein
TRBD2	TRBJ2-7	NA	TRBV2	TGTGCCCTCACGCCGAGAGGGACTAGCTTAGGCTCCTACGAGCAGTACTTC	CALTPRGTSLGSYEQYF
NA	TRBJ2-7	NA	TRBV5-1	TGCGCCAGCAGCTTGGATGTAGGGAGCGGCTACGAGCAGTACTTC	CASSLDVGSGYEQYF
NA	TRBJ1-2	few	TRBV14	TGTGCCAGCAGCCAGGGACTGCAGTATGGCTACACCTTC	CASSQGLQYGYTF
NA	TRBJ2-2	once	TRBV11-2	TGTGCCAGCAGCTTAGCGGTCAGGGTCACCGGGGAGCTGTTTTTT	CASSLAVRVTGELFF
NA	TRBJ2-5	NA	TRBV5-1	TGCGCCAGCAGCTTGTTGCAGGGGTCCGACGGGACCCAGTACTTC	CASSLLQGSDGTQYF
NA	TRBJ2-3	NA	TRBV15	TGTGCCACCAGCAGAGATAAGGGGGTTTTTGGCACAGATACGCAGTATTTT	CATSRDKGVFGTDTQYF
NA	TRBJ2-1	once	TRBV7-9	TGTGCCAGCAGCCCGACTAGCAATGAGCAGTTCTTC	CASSPTSNEQFF
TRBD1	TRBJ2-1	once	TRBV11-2	TGTGCCAGCAGCTTAGCCCAGGGGGATGAGCAGTTCTTC	CASSLAQGDEQFF
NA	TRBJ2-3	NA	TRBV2	TGTGCCAGCAGTAAAAGCGGGCGGCCCACAGATACGCAGTATTTT	CASSKSGRPTDTQYF
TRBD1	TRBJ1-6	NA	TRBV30	TGTGCCTGGAGTGGACAGGGGGATTCACCCCTCCACTTT	CAWSGQGDSPLHF
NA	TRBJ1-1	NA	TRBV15	TGTGCCACCAGCAGAGCTTCGGGGTCTGAAGCTTTCTTT	CATSRASGSEAFF